These 7 T cell receptor beta chains share one sample of origin, sequenced in a study of regulatory T cells in long-lasting Graves disease. The TCR beta library used iRepertoire HTBI primers with Arm-PCR amplification of CDR3. Using its own MiXCR run on the multiplex PCR reads, TCRdb lists one record per CDR3 protein. This repertoire shows 400,000 to 500,000 distinct CDR3 sequences, about 20% found once; its top ten account for under 9%. Indicated time point: persistent/refractory GD, antithyroid drugs over 5 years with positive TRAb. PBMC-extracted RNA yielded the TCR library. The material sequenced was peripheral blood mononuclear cells (PBMCs), taken when the disease was refractory, from a patient treated with antithyroid drugs. These receptors were obtained from a female donor with Graves disease.

This clonotype was picked up many times. The rearrangement uses TRBV28 and TRBJ2-7; a possible D gene is TRBD1 (6 bases). V lost 2 bases and J 6 bases, leaving 14 bases between the germline ends. The germline CDR1 and CDR2 sequences are MDHEN and SYDVKM. CDR3 length: 14 amino acids. This CDR3 reads CASSLGTRGVEQYF. CDR3 coding DNA: TGTGCCAGCAGTTTAGGCACCAGGGGTGTCGAGCAGTACTTC.

This clonotype was seen only a few times. This chain uses TRBV10-3 with TRBJ1-6; D is unclear. Trimming removed 3 bases at V and 7 bases at J, with 13 bases between. This CDR3 region has 15 residues. CDR1 and CDR2 (germline): ENHRY, SYGVKD. CDR3 DNA sequence: TGTGCCATCAGTGATCGTGAGGGTGGAAATTCACCCCTCCACTTT. Its translation: CAISDREGGNSPLHF.

This clonotype was observed a handful of times. The rearrangement joins TRBV19 to TRBJ2-7; 11 nucleotides agree with TRBD2. CDR1 is LNHDA and CDR2 is SQIVND in the germline V gene (reference sequence). After removal of 3 bases from V and 0 bases from J, the junction contained 4 bases not matched to a gene. The CDR3 covers 16 residues. CDR3 DNA sequence: TGTGCCAGTAGTATCGACGGACTAGCGGGCTCCTACGAGCAGTACTTC. Translation gives CASSIDGLAGSYEQYF.

In this sample, this clonotype turned up many times. This chain links TRBV6-1 with TRBJ1-5; no firm D call. In germline, CDR1 is MNHNS, CDR2 SASEGT. Trimming removed 6 bases at V and 0 bases at J, with 12 bases between. The CDR3 runs 15 residues. CDR3 coding DNA: TGTGCCAGCAGGGGCGGGCCCTATAGCAATCAGCCCCAGCATTTT. It translates to CASRGGPYSNQPQHF.

The V and J genes are TRBV10-3 and TRBJ2-7; 7 nucleotides align to TRBD1. This CDR3 region has 14 residues. V lost 6 bases to trimming and J lost 0 bases; unmatched junction nucleotides: 5. Germline loops: CDR1 ENHRY, CDR2 SYGVKD. The CDR3 loop is CAIRRQGSSYEQYF. CDR3 DNA sequence: TGTGCCATCAGGAGACAGGGTAGCTCCTACGAGCAGTACTTC.

This clonotype was picked up many times. The chain links TRBV11-3 to TRBJ1-1, with D perhaps matching TRBD1 (6 bases). The germline V and J ends were trimmed by 3 bases and 8 bases, with 13 bases remaining between them. CDR3 length: 13 residues. Germline V lookup: CDR1 SGHNT, CDR2 YENEEA. CDR3 residues: CASSFLPGAEAFF. The CDR3 DNA reads TGTGCCAGCAGCTTTCTCCCAGGGGCCGAAGCTTTCTTT.

V is TRBV10-3 and J is TRBJ2-1; possibly TRBD2 for D (5 bases). V lost 6 bases and J lost 4, with 10 bases in between. CDR1 is ENHRY and CDR2 is SYGVKD in the germline V gene. The CDR3 has 13 amino acids. The CDR3 DNA is TGTGCCATCAGGTCACTAGATTACAATGAGCAGTTCTTC. Translated, it gives CAIRSLDYNEQFF.